This entry lists 18 T cell receptor beta chains sequenced from one sample in a study of PD-L1 blockade in urothelial cancer. Produced via immunoSEQ multiplex PCR; TCRdb's table is partial and in-frame only. The table lists roughly 32,000 clones, more than 65% of them singletons. This sample comprised PBMCs, obtained around atezolizumab (anti-PD-L1) treatment. The receptors derive from a man aged 55 to 70 with urothelial cancer.

The genes are TRBV2 and TRBJ2-3, with 8 bases that match TRBD2. The CDR3 covers 16 residues. Germline values: CDR1 SNHLY, CDR2 FYNNEI. The trim removed 3 bases at V and 0 bases at J, leaving 5 bases unmatched. CDR3 protein: CASSEVAGGSTDTQYF. The CDR3 DNA reads TGTGCCAGCAGTGAGGTCGCGGGAGGTAGCACAGATACGCAGTATTTT. Combining the CDR3 with reference TRBV2 and TRBJ2-3 gives the whole variable domain EPEVTQTPSHQVTQMGQEVILRCVPISNHLYFYWYRQILGQKVEFLVSFYNNEISEKSEIFDDQFSVERPDGSNFTLKIRSTKLEDSAMYFCASSEVAGGSTDTQYFGPGTRLTVL.

The V call is TRBV14, the J call TRBJ2-5, with 7 positions matching TRBD2. Losses at the gene ends were 2 bases for V and 7 bases for J; bases not matched to a gene: 10. The CDR3 has 15 amino acids. Germline V gene lookup returns CDR1 SGHDN and CDR2 FVKESK. CDR3 residues: CASSQPTRGVRTQYF. The CDR3 DNA follows: TGTGCCAGCAGCCAACCTACTCGGGGGGTTCGGACCCAGTACTTC. The variable domain in full, completed from reference TRBV14 and TRBJ2-5, reads EAGVTQFPSHSVIEKGQTVTLRCDPISGHDNLYWYRRVMGKEIKFLLHFVKESKQDESGMPNNRFLAERTGGTYSTLKVQPAELEDSGVYFCASSQPTRGVRTQYFGPGTRLLVL.

The chain carries TRBV6-1 and TRBJ1-2; no clear D. Trimming left V 4 bases short and J 8 bases short, with 11 bases between. This CDR3 comprises 12 residues. CDR1 MNHNS and CDR2 SASEGT come from the germline V gene. The CDR3 bases are TGTGCCAGCAGTGCAGAATTCTCCGGCTACACCTTC. Encoded protein: CASSAEFSGYTF.

This chain uses TRBV6-6 with TRBJ1-1, with 7 bases fitting TRBD1. Germline trimming cut 1 base from V and 5 bases from J; bases unmatched to any gene: 10. Germline CDR1 and CDR2: MNHNY and SVGAGI (reference sequence). The CDR3 consists of 16 residues. CDR3 sequence reads: CASSYLTGVGVTEAFF. DNA for the CDR3: TGTGCCAGCAGTTACTTAACAGGGGTGGGGGTGACTGAAGCTTTCTTT.

This clone was seen a few times. The chain couples TRBV11-1 to TRBJ1-6; 7 bases line up with TRBD1. The V segment lost 4 bases and the J segment 7 bases; nucleotides outside the gene matches: 7. There are 15 residues in the CDR3. The germline gives CDR1 SGHAT, CDR2 FQDESV (reference sequence). The CDR3 bases are TGTGCCAGCAGCTCAGGACAGGCCCCCAATTCACCCCTCCACTTT. Its protein product is CASSSGQAPNSPLHF.

The CDR3 nucleotides are TGTGCCAGCAGCTTTTGGGGAGGAGCACAAGCTTTCTTT. Residues: CASSFWGGAQAFF. The J gene is TRBJ1-1, the V gene TRBV5-4; D is undetermined. Looked up from germline, CDR1 is SGHNT and CDR2 is YYREEE (reference sequence). The CDR3 totals 13 residues. V lost 2 bases to trimming and J lost 9 bases, with 14 bases between them. Together with reference TRBV5-4 and TRBJ1-1, the CDR3 gives the full variable domain: ETGVTQSPTHLIKTRGQQVTLRCSSQSGHNTVSWYQQALGQGPQFIFQYYREEENGRGNFPPRFSGLQFPNYSSELNVNALELDDSALYLCASSFWGGAQAFFGQGTRLTVV.

The chain joins TRBV5-1 to TRBJ1-1; D ambiguous. V shed 4 bases and J shed 4 bases, with 26 bases lying between them. CDR3 length: 18 amino acids. In germline, CDR1 is SGHRS, CDR2 YFSETQ. CDR3 sequence: CASSAGIGVRVGITEAFF. In nucleotides, the CDR3 is TGCGCCAGCAGCGCGGGTATTGGGGTGAGGGTAGGAATCACTGAAGCTTTCTTT.

V usage is TRBV9 and J usage is TRBJ1-1; tentative D call: TRBD1 (6 bases). Germline V CDR1 and CDR2: SGDLS, YYNGEE. The CDR3 runs 15 residues. Trimming removed 4 bases from V and 4 bases from J, with 17 bases in between. The CDR3 bases are TGTGCCAGCAGCCCTCGACAGGCATTAATCACTGAAGCTTTCTTT. Translation: CASSPRQALITEAFF.

The chain uses TRBV7-9 and TRBJ2-2; 8 bases are shared with TRBD2. CDR1 SEHNR and CDR2 FQNEAQ come from the germline V gene (reference sequence). CDR3 length equals 16 residues. Trimming cost V 5 bases and J 5 bases; bases outside gene matches: 10. The CDR3 nucleotides read TGTGCCAGCAGCCCCCCCAGCGGGAGATTAACCGGGGAGCTGTTTTTT. Translated: CASSPPSGRLTGELFF.

V usage is TRBV28 and J usage is TRBJ1-6, with 7 positions matching TRBD1. The junction had 1 base not matched to a gene; V was cut back by 2 bases and J by 6 bases. The CDR3 has 14 amino acids. Per the germline V gene, CDR1 is MDHEN and CDR2 is SYDVKM. For the CDR3, the DNA is TGTGCCAGCAGTTTAAGACAGGGTAATTCACCCCTCCACTTT. Translated, it gives CASSLRQGNSPLHF.

DNA for the CDR3: TGCGCCAGCAGCTTGGGAGGTACGCGGAACGAGCAGTACTTC. Translation: CASSLGGTRNEQYF. The chain recombines TRBV5-1 with TRBJ2-7; D is uncertain. The V end lost 0 bases, the J end lost 5 bases, and 12 bases lay between the germline ends. CDR3 length equals 14 residues. CDR1 and CDR2 from the germline V gene are SGHRS and YFSETQ.

V gene TRBV5-1 combines with J gene TRBJ2-3; D is uncertain. This CDR3 has 13 residues. Per the germline V gene, CDR1 is SGHRS and CDR2 is YFSETQ. Trimming left V 0 bases short and J 6 bases short, with 8 bases between. CDR3 region: CASSLALRDTQYF. The DNA for the CDR3 is TGCGCCAGCAGCTTGGCCTTGCGCGATACGCAGTATTTT.

As to this clone: In the same sample, other DNA sequences code for this CDR3. The genes are TRBV6-5 and TRBJ2-7, with 7 bases lining up with TRBD2. Trimming at V came to 4 bases and at J to 6 bases, leaving 9 bases not matched to a gene. Germline assignment: CDR1 MNHEY and CDR2 SVGAGI. CDR3 length: 14 residues. The CDR3 is CASSLASGIGEQYF. CDR3 coding DNA: TGTGCCAGCAGTTTGGCTAGCGGAATCGGCGAGCAGTACTTC.

CDR3 in amino acids: CASSPMGLAGGSYNEQFF. CDR3 in DNA: TGTGCCAGCAGCCCGATGGGACTAGCGGGAGGCTCCTACAATGAGCAGTTCTTC. The V and J genes are TRBV7-9 and TRBJ2-1, with TRBD2 matching 15 bases. This CDR3 has 18 amino acids. J was trimmed by 0 bases and V by 5 bases; bases with no gene match: 5. Germline CDR1 reads SEHNR; CDR2 reads FQNEAQ (reference sequence).

Only a few counts were recorded for this clone. The chain carries TRBV18 and TRBJ2-3, with 8 positions matching TRBD2. The J segment lost 0 bases and the V segment lost 1 base, leaving 0 bases of the junction unmatched. CDR3 length equals 15 residues. The germline gives CDR1 KGHSH, CDR2 LQKENI. The CDR3 region has the DNA TGTGCCAGCTCACCACTAGCGGGAAGCACAGATACGCAGTATTTT. Encoded protein: CASSPLAGSTDTQYF.

This sequence joins TRBV18 and TRBJ1-5; no clear D. CDR3 length: 13 amino acids. Germline V gives CDR1 KGHSH, CDR2 LQKENI. V lost 3 bases and J 11 bases, leaving 14 bases between the germline ends. CDR3 amino acids: CASSPLPGSSQHF. CDR3 DNA: TGTGCCAGCTCACCCCTGCCGGGGAGCTCCCAGCATTTT.

The chain has TRBV6-1 and TRBJ2-3, with 9 bases identical to TRBD1. The CDR3 has 19 residues. The germline V gene has CDR1 MNHNS and CDR2 SASEGT. The junction had 15 bases not matched to a gene; V was cut back by 4 bases and J by 1 base. This chain's CDR3 is CASSGGPGQGVWGTDTQYF. DNA of the CDR3: TGTGCCAGCAGTGGGGGACCGGGACAGGGAGTATGGGGCACAGATACGCAGTATTTT.

This rearrangement joins TRBV7-3 to TRBJ2-5, with D hard to call. With 2 bases removed from V and 2 bases from J, the gap between germline ends came to 6 bases. Germline loops: CDR1 SGHTA, CDR2 FQGTGA. The CDR3 is 13 residues long. Here the CDR3 reads CASSLLRQETQYF. The CDR3 DNA is TGTGCCAGCAGCTTATTACGGCAAGAGACCCAGTACTTC.